The sequence of this T cell receptor beta chain was determined in a study of blood T cell repertoires in COVID-19. Looking at the study overall: COVID-19 samples from acute and convalescent phases originated in the United States, Italy and Spain.

In the original analysis: The authors estimated nucleated cell counts from reference gene primer amplification. Clones were read by immunoSEQ multiplex PCR, and TCRdb kept only the in-frame ones, dropping some. The DNA gave D and trimming, while V, J and clone size come from that table. This table has approximately 80,000 clones, 90% appearing once. Germline CDR1 is MDHEN and CDR2 is SYDVKM. CDR3 size: 16 residues. The V gene end was trimmed by 1 base and the J gene end by 4 bases; junction bases not matched to a gene: 4. Sequencing was carried out using peripheral blood. The V and J genes are TRBV28 and TRBJ1-6, with 7 bases fitting TRBD1. This sequence originates from a woman in her forties or fifties in a cohort sampled during active COVID-19. CDR3: CASSLYGQVYNSPLHF. CDR3 bases: TGTGCCAGCAGTTTATATGGACAGGTTTATAATTCACCCCTCCACTTT.